This is a list of T cell receptor beta chains from one sample in a study of T-cell reconstitution after alpha-beta-depleted transplantation in children. MiXCR was run by TCRdb on the PCR reads, yielding one entry per CDR3 protein. The table records about 600,000 distinct CDR3 sequences, around 13% of them present only once. The material was PBMCs, mostly from graft donor cells, obtained 360 days after TCRalphabeta/CD19-depleted stem cell transplant. Receptors originate from a male patient aged 5 to 17 who had a stem cell transplant for acute myeloid leukemia, so the T cells may come from the graft donor. CDR3s include the opening cysteine and the closing phenylalanine or tryptophan. Fields, in order: D gene, clone size, J gene, V gene, CDR3 DNA, CDR3 protein. The D gene is left open where the match is weak. Only part of the rows carry a size: once, few, many, or a class if the clone is expanded.

>NA|many|TRBJ2-7|TRBV29-1
TGCAGCGTTTACGCAATGGGACACCCCTACGAGCAGTACTTC
CSVYAMGHPYEQYF
>NA|many|TRBJ2-3|TRBV20-1
TGCAGTGCCCTGCTCTGGGGGAACACAGATACGCAGTATTTT
CSALLWGNTDTQYF
>TRBD2|few|TRBJ2-3|TRBV28
TGTGCCAGCAGTACCTGGACTAGCGGCAAGGGCGGAGATACGCAGTATTTT
CASSTWTSGKGGDTQYF
>TRBD2|NA|TRBJ2-2|TRBV7-8
TGTGCCAGCAGCTTAGTGGGACTAGCGGTTGCCGGGGAGCTGTTTTTT
CASSLVGLAVAGELFF
>NA|many|TRBJ2-3|TRBV5-6
TGTGCCAGCACAACGCCCCGGGACCCACGTCCCGGCCGAGATACGCAGTATTTT
CASTTPRDPRPGRDTQYF
>NA|NA|TRBJ2-3|TRBV27
TGTGCCACCGAAAGGAGGGGCTATGGAGATACGCAGTATTTT
CATERRGYGDTQYF
>TRBD2|many|TRBJ2-1|TRBV2
TGTGCCAGCAGGGGACTAGCGGGAGTCAATGAGCAGTTCTTC
CASRGLAGVNEQFF
>NA|few|TRBJ2-4|TRBV12-3/TRBV12-4
TGTGCCAGCAGTCCGGGGCGACTGTCGGGGGAGAGGCGGAACATTCAGTACTTC
CASSPGRLSGERRNIQYF
>TRBD2|NA|TRBJ2-1|TRBV7-8
TGTGCCAGCAGCTCCGGGACTAGCGGGAGGGCCAATGAGCAGTTCTTC
CASSSGTSGRANEQFF
>NA|many|TRBJ2-3|TRBV29-1
TGCAGCGGTTACAGGGCGCCCACAGATACGCAGTATTTT
CSGYRAPTDTQYF
>NA|few|TRBJ2-7|TRBV5-5
TGTGCCAGCAGCTCTTTTTTTGGACCCGGGGCCTCCTACGAGCAGTACTTC
CASSSFFGPGASYEQYF
>NA|NA|TRBJ2-7|TRBV27
TGTGCCAGCGGATTCTACGAGCAGTACTTC
CASGFYEQYF